These 10 T cell receptor beta chains originate from one sample sequenced in a study of blood T cell repertoires in COVID-19. The data were produced by immunoSEQ multiplex PCR, yet TCRdb's version contains in-frame clones alone and is incomplete. There are just over 300,000 clones in the sample; about 90% occur only once, and around 4.4% lies in the top ten. Sequencing used PBMCs or T cells enriched from blood (not recorded which). The origin of the receptors is a woman under 30 with acute COVID-19.

This clone was detected a few times. The chain recombines TRBV5-1 with TRBJ1-4; tentatively, D is TRBD1 (5 bases). Between the trimmed V and J ends, which lost 5 bases and 7 bases, there was a span of 15 bases. Germline assignment: CDR1 SGHRS and CDR2 YFSETQ. The CDR3 runs to 14 residues. This chain's CDR3 is CASSWGALGEKLFF. The CDR3 nucleotides read TGCGCCAGCAGTTGGGGCGCCTTGGGTGAAAAACTGTTTTTT. The complete variable domain, with remaining parts taken from reference TRBV5-1 and TRBJ1-4, reads KAGVTQTPRYLIKTRGQQVTLSCSPISGHRSVSWYQQTPGQGLQFLFEYFSETQRNKGNFPGRFSGRQFSNSRSEMNVSTLELGDSALYLCASSWGALGEKLFFGSGTQLSVL.

The chain joins TRBV28 to TRBJ1-2; D unclear. Per germline, CDR1 MDHEN and CDR2 SYDVKM. Trimming stripped 5 bases from V and 6 bases from J, with 4 bases between. CDR3 length equals 10 residues. The CDR3 DNA follows: TGTGCCAGCAGTCGCGATGGCTACACCTTC. This sequence encodes CASSRDGYTF.

The V call is TRBV11-2, the J call TRBJ1-3, with 7 bases aligning to TRBD1. Looked up from germline, CDR1 is SGHAT and CDR2 is FQNNGV. J was trimmed by 0 bases and V by 1 base; bases with no gene match: 3. This CDR3 is built from 16 residues. CDR3 in amino acids: CASSLVTGFSGNTIYF. The CDR3 region has the DNA TGTGCCAGCAGCTTAGTGACAGGGTTCTCTGGAAACACCATATATTTT.

The chain links TRBV19 to TRBJ2-2; 14 bases fit TRBD2. After removal of 6 bases from V and 6 bases from J, the junction contained 15 bases not matched to a gene. Germline loops: CDR1 LNHDA, CDR2 SQIVND (reference sequence). The CDR3 sequence is 19 residues long. Written as DNA, the CDR3 is TGTGCCAGTAGCCCAGGGACTAGCGGGAGTGGGGGCATGGCCGGGGAGCTGTTTTTT. Residues: CASSPGTSGSGGMAGELFF.

The chain couples TRBV18 to TRBJ2-2, with no clear D. The CDR3 is 16 residues long. V lost 0 bases and J 4 bases, leaving 12 bases between the germline ends. Germline V lookup: CDR1 KGHSH, CDR2 LQKENI. The CDR3 region is CASSPPVVLSTGELFF. CDR3 nucleotide sequence: TGTGCCAGCTCACCACCGGTGGTTTTGAGCACCGGGGAGCTGTTTTTT. The full variable domain, its missing parts supplied by reference TRBV18 and TRBJ2-2, is NAGVMQNPRHLVRRRGQEARLRCSPMKGHSHVYWYRQLPEEGLKFMVYLQKENIIDESGMPKERFSAEFPKEGPSILRIQQVVRGDSAAYFCASSPPVVLSTGELFFGEGSRLTVL.

Turning to this clone: The same CDR3 is also encoded by other DNA sequences in this sample. CDR3 region: CSASLSDTQYF. CDR3 nucleotide sequence: TGCAGTGCTAGTCTTTCAGATACGCAGTATTTT. The chain combines TRBV20-1 with TRBJ2-3; unclear D gene. The CDR3 loop spans 11 amino acids. Trimming stripped 3 bases from V and 4 bases from J, with 5 bases between. Germline assignment: CDR1 DFQATT and CDR2 SNEGSKA (reference sequence).

The chain recombines TRBV30 with TRBJ2-1; 11 nucleotides line up with TRBD2. Germline values: CDR1 GTSNPN, CDR2 SVGIG (reference sequence). The CDR3 extends over 15 amino acids. V shed 0 bases, J shed 5 bases, and the junction held 3 bases outside the gene matches. In DNA, the CDR3 is TGTGCCTGGAGTGTACCGGGACTAGCGGACAATGAGCAGTTCTTC. Translated: CAWSVPGLADNEQFF.

The chain is built from TRBV5-4 and TRBJ1-5, with 10 nucleotides matching TRBD1. The CDR3 has 16 amino acids. Germline lookup yields CDR1 SGHNT and CDR2 YYREEE (reference sequence). The trim removed 3 bases at V and 6 bases at J, leaving 9 bases unmatched. The CDR3 sequence: CASSYWDRGSAQPQHF. The CDR3 DNA follows: TGTGCCAGCAGCTACTGGGACAGGGGTTCGGCTCAGCCCCAGCATTTT.

In this sample, this clone turned up a few times. The chain carries TRBV6-5 and TRBJ1-2; no firm D call. CDR3 length: 13 amino acids. Trimming took 6 bases from V and 2 from J, leaving 10 bases between them. CDR1 is MNHEY and CDR2 is SVGAGI in the germline V gene. DNA of the CDR3: TGTGCCAGCAGCCGCTTAGTAAACTATGGCTACACCTTC. The encoded protein is CASSRLVNYGYTF.

The V gene is TRBV18, the J gene TRBJ1-6; perhaps TRBD1 as D (6 bases). Germline V lookup: CDR1 KGHSH, CDR2 LQKENI. This CDR3 has 17 amino acids. Trimming shortened V by 2 bases and J by 13 bases, and 24 bases separated the two germline ends. The DNA of the CDR3 is TGTGCCAGCTCACCAGTTCCCCCATCGGACAGTGTACCGCCCCTCCACTTT. Amino acid sequence: CASSPVPPSDSVPPLHF.